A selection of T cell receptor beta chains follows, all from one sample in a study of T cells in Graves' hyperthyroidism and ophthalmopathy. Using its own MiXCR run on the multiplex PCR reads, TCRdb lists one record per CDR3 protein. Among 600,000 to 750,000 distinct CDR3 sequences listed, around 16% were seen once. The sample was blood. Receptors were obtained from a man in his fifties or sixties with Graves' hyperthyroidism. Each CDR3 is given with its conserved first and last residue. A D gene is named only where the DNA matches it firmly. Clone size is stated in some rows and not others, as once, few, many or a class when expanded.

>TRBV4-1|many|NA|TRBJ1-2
TGCGCCAGCAGCTCCTTTCCGGAACAGGGTGATGGCTACACCTTC
CASSSFPEQGDGYTF
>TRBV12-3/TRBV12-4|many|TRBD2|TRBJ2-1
TGTGCCAGCAGTACCGTTCTTAGCGGGAGCTCCTACAATGAGCAGTTCTTC
CASSTVLSGSSYNEQFF
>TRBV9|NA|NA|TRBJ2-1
TGTGCCAGCAGCGTCTACTCCGGCGAGCAGTTCTTC
CASSVYSGEQFF
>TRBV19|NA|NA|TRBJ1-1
TGTGCCAGTAGTTACACAGAAAACACTGAAGCTTTCTTT
CASSYTENTEAFF
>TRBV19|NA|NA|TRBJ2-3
TGTGCCAGTGGCCCACGGAAGGGAGATACGCAGTATTTT
CASGPRKGDTQYF
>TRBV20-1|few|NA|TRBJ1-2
TGCAGTGCTAGTTCCCACGGGACGGCTAACTATGGCTACACCTTC
CSASSHGTANYGYTF
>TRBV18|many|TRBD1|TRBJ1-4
TGTGCCAGCTCACCCGGGACAGGGCGTGAAAAACTGTTTTTT
CASSPGTGREKLFF
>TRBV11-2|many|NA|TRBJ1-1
TGTGCCAGCAGCTTAGATCTGGGGGTGCGCACTGAAGCTTTCTTT
CASSLDLGVRTEAFF
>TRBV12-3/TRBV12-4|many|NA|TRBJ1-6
TGTGCCAGCGGTTCTCCAGGTTCACCCCTCCACTTT
CASGSPGSPLHF
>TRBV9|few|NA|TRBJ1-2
TGTGCCAGCAGCGTAGCTCACTTACCCATCGCGACAGTTTCTAACTATGGCTACACCTTC
CASSVAHLPIATVSNYGYTF
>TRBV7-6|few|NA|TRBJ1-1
TGTGCCAGCAGCCCAATGGGACAGAACACTGAAGCTTTCTTT
CASSPMGQNTEAFF
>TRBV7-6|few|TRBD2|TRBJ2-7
TGTGCCAGCAGCTTAGAGGGAGGGCCAGGGACGTACGAGCAGTACTTC
CASSLEGGPGTYEQYF
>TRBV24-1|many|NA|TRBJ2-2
TGTGCCTCCCGTTTGTCGGGGAACACCGGGGAGCTGTTTTTT
CASRLSGNTGELFF
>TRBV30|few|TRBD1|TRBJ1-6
TGTGCCTGGCTTAGGGGGCCGAATTCACCCCTCCACTTT
CAWLRGPNSPLHF
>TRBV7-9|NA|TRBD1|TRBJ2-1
TGTGCCAGCAGCTTTGGACAGGGGAAGGGGAATGAGCAGTTCTTC
CASSFGQGKGNEQFF
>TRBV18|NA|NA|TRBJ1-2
TGTGCCAGCTCACCAGACCTAAACTCTGGCTACACCTTC
CASSPDLNSGYTF
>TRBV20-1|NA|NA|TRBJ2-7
TGCAGTGCTAGGTCTCGGACAGTACCCTACGAGCAGTACTTC
CSARSRTVPYEQYF
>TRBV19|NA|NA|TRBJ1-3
TGTGCCAGTAGTACCTCGGAGCCCTGGATGGGAAACACCATATATTTT
CASSTSEPWMGNTIYF
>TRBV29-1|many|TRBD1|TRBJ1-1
TGCAGCGTGAGCGGTATCGACAGGGCGCACACTGAAGCTTTCTTT
CSVSGIDRAHTEAFF
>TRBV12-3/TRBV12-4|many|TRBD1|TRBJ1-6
TGTGCCAGCAGACAGGGGCTCTATAATCTTAATTCACCCCTCCACTTT
CASRQGLYNLNSPLHF
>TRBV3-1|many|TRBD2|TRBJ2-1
TGTGCCAGCTTTCCGGGACCCGGGACTAGCGGGGTCCACAATGAGCAGTTCTTC
CASFPGPGTSGVHNEQFF
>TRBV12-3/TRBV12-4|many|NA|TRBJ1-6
TGTGCCTCACAGTTGGCTGATAATTCACCCCTCCACTTT
CASQLADNSPLHF
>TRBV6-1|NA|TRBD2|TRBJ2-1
TGTGCCAGCAGTGAGGGGACTAGCGGGGGGGACAATGAGCAGTTCTTC
CASSEGTSGGDNEQFF
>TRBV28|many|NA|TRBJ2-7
TGTGCCAGCAGCGCCATCCGGGGCCCTTACGAGCAGTACTTC
CASSAIRGPYEQYF
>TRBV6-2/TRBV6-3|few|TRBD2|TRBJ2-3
TGTGCCAGCAGTGGACTAGCGGGGGCTAGCACAGATACGCAGTATTTT
CASSGLAGASTDTQYF
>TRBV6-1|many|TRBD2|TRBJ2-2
TGTGCCAGCAAATTAGCGGGAGACACCGGGGAGCTGTTTTTT
CASKLAGDTGELFF